These T cell receptor beta chains were read from a single sample in a study of preoperative IRX-2 immunotherapy in early breast cancer. The protocol was immunoSEQ multiplex PCR, while the TCRdb copy is restricted to in-frame clones and leaves out a portion. The table has tens of thousands of clones, about four fifths seen once; the top ten hold 2% to 2.5%. Material: lymph node tissue, obtained before IRX-2 immunotherapy. The receptors originated from a human donor with breast cancer. The CDR3 runs from the conserved cysteine through the conserved F or W. The D gene is left open where the match is weak. Expanded clones get a size class; other rows say once, few or many, or leave the size out.

D gene	clone size	V gene	J gene	CDR3 DNA	CDR3 protein
TRBD1	.	TRBV19	TRBJ1-3	TGTGCCAGTAGTATAGGACAGGGGCCGCCGGACACCATATATTTT	CASSIGQGPPDTIYF
.	.	TRBV23-1	TRBJ1-1	TGCGCCAGCAGCCAGTCCGAGGGCAGCGAAGCTTTCTTT	CASSQSEGSEAFF
TRBD1	few	TRBV28	TRBJ1-4	TGTGCCAGCAGATCCCCAGGGGGCGCGTTTGAAAAACTGTTTTTT	CASRSPGGAFEKLFF
TRBD1	.	TRBV28	TRBJ1-6	TGTGCCAGCAGTCTAGGACAGGGGGCCACTAGTTCACCCCTCCACTTT	CASSLGQGATSSPLHF
.	.	TRBV6-4	TRBJ1-2	TGTGCCAGCAGTGAAGAGGGGTTTTGGGGTGGCTACACCTTC	CASSEEGFWGGYTF
TRBD1	.	TRBV6-8	TRBJ2-7	TGTGCCAGCACCGCCACCCCAGGGGGCAGTAGGTACGAGCAGTACTTC	CASTATPGGSRYEQYF
.	.	TRBV15	TRBJ1-1	TGTGCCACCAGCAGACCCTGGGCAGGGACCGACAACACTGAAGCTTTCTTT	CATSRPWAGTDNTEAFF
.	.	TRBV30	TRBJ2-5	TGTGCCTGGAAGGAGCTTAGGACCCAGTACTTC	CAWKELRTQYF
.	once	TRBV6-8	TRBJ2-3	TGTGCCAGCAGAAAAGCGGGTGGGGCAGATACGCAGTATTTT	CASRKAGGADTQYF
TRBD2	.	TRBV6-8	TRBJ2-7	TGTGCCAGCAAAACTGGGACTAGCGGGGGCTACGAGCAGTACTTC	CASKTGTSGGYEQYF
.	.	TRBV11-3	TRBJ2-4	TGTGCCAGCAGCGCAGAGCGGCAGGCCAAAAACATTCAGTACTTC	CASSAERQAKNIQYF
.	.	TRBV4-1	TRBJ1-3	TGCGCCAGCAGCCAAGATTCAAGGCCAGGGGGAAACACCATATATTTT	CASSQDSRPGGNTIYF
TRBD1	once	TRBV12-5	TRBJ1-1	TGTGCTAGTGGTTTGTGGACAGGGGGCCCGACTGAAGCTTTCTTT	CASGLWTGGPTEAFF
.	few	TRBV11-3	TRBJ1-1	TGTGCCAGCAGCTCCGCCCAGACAGGATCAAATGCTTTCTTT	CASSSAQTGSNAFF
.	.	TRBV7-6	TRBJ2-3	TGTGCCAGCAGCTTAGGGTGGGGCGCAGATACGCAGTATTTT	CASSLGWGADTQYF
.	.	TRBV22-1	TRBJ1-2	TGTGCCAGCAGCTACCGGGACAGGGGACCAACCTACACCTTC	CASSYRDRGPTYTF
.	.	TRBV29-1	TRBJ1-2	TGCAGCGTTGAAACAAGCAGGAACCAAGGGACACGCCATGGCTACACCTTC	CSVETSRNQGTRHGYTF
TRBD1	.	TRBV6-8	TRBJ1-2	TGTGCCAGCAGTTTGGGAGAACAGGGGAGAGACTATGGCTACACCTTC	CASSLGEQGRDYGYTF
.	.	TRBV14	TRBJ2-5	TGTGCCAGCAGCTCCAAAAGGGGGGCCCGCTTTCGAGAGACCCAGTACTTC	CASSSKRGARFRETQYF
TRBD1	.	TRBV30	TRBJ1-1	TGTGCCTGTAGGACAGGGGATCCTGAAGCTTTCTTT	CACRTGDPEAFF
.	.	TRBV29-1	TRBJ2-2	TGCAGCGTTGAAGGCAGGGCCGGGGAGCTGTTTTTT	CSVEGRAGELFF